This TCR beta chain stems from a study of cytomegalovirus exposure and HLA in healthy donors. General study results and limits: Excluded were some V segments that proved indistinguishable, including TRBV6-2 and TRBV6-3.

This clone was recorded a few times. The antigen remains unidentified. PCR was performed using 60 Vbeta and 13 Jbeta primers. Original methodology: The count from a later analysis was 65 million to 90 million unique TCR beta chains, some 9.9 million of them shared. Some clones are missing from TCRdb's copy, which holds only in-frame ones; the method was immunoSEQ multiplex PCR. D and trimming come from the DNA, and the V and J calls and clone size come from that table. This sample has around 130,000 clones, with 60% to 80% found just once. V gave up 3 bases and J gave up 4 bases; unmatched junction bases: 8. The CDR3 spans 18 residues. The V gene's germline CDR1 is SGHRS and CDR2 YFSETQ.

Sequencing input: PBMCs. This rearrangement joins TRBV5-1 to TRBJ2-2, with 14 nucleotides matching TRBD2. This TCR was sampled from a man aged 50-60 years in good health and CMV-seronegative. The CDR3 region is CASSSGTSGSIRTGELFF. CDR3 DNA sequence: TGCGCCAGCAGCTCCGGGACTAGCGGGAGTATTCGCACCGGGGAGCTGTTTTTT.